This paragraph reports one TCR beta chain. Its recognized antigen is unknown. The record has no base qualities; no much larger clone is one base away. V ends up 7 bases short and J 4 bases short, with an unmatched junction base count of 3. The germline V gene sets CDR1 to SQVTM and CDR2 to ANQGSEA. From the cysteine through the phenylalanine, the CDR3 covers 12 amino acids. The CDR3 DNA has 36 bases and is translated from base 1. TCRbeta CDR3 regions were amplified from genomic DNA by means of the immunoSEQ Assay, a bias-controlled multiplex PCR. The study's own analysis went as follows. Nucleated cell counts per sample were estimated from amplification of reference gene primers within the assay. To quantify the absolute abundance of each unique TCRbeta CDR3 rearrangement, sequence reads were collapsed and filtered. Productive Simpson clonality was computed per sample as the square root of Simpson's diversity index over productive rearrangements. In its TCRdb copy, this immuneACCESS table keeps in-frame sequences only and misses some clones. Where compared with another copy, unresolved V genes explain less than half of these, and the others have no known cause. The V and J calls and the clone size are those of that table, but D and trimming were determined from the DNA. For this sample the table gives under 200,000 clones, of which 84% were detected only once. Jointly, the top ten make up around 2.9% of the sample.

One collaborating source in Seattle enrolled patients while the patients were actively infected and followed the patients over time throughout the course of disease. Each collaborating institution followed its own protocols to collect whole blood in K2EDTA tubes. Collaborator samples were shipped for TCRbeta analysis as frozen whole blood, isolated PBMCs, or DNA extracted from either sample type. The record originates from a study of blood T cell repertoires in COVID-19 (dated by TCRdb to 2020 to 2022). Regarding the study in general: Samples covering the acute and convalescent phases of COVID-19 were provided by collaborators in the United States, Italy and Spain. The prospective study material was composed of cDNA or gDNA derived from T cells, B-cell-depleted T cells, or PBMCs. Deeply sampled blood TCRbeta repertoires from subjects exposed to, actively infected with, or recovered from COVID-19 were included in the dataset. The repertoires were released in a freely available public database meant as a resource for research on the immune response to SARS-CoV-2. Samples were obtained from the ongoing ImmuneRACE study (first 160 participants) and from about 1,300 subjects provided by 6 global collaborators. The sample metadata nearly always contained a de-identified subject ID, COVID-19 status, age in years and sex. Where HLA class I and class II types were available, the types were taken from metadata supplied by the sample provider, not from assay-based typing. What the work shows at the level of the full study, not this receptor alone: How much clinical and demographic metadata was included differed by source and by participant, and the metadata was provided uncurated.

The sequence derives from a woman of 80 years or more with COVID-19, enrolled during active disease. The receptor chain draws on TRBV29-1 and TRBJ1-5; 8 middle bases align to TRBD1. The sample consisted of peripheral blood. For the CDR3, the sequence is CSARQGNQPQHF. The DNA sequence reads TGCAGCGCCCGACAGGGGAATCAGCCCCAGCATTTT.